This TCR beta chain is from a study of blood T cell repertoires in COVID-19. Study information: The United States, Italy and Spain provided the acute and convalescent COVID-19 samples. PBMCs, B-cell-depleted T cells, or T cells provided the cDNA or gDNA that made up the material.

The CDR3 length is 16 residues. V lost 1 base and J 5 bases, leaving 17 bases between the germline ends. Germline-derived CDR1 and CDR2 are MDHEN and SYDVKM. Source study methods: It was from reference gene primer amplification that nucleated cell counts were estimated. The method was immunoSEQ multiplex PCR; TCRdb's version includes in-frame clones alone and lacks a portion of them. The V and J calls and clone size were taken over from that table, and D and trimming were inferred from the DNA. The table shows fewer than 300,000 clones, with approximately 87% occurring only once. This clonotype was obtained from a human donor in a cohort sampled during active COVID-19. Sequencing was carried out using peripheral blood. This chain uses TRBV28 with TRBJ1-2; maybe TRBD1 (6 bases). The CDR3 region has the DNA TGTGCCAGCAGTTTATCCGGACAGCAAGTCACTTATGGCTACACCTTC. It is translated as CASSLSGQQVTYGYTF.